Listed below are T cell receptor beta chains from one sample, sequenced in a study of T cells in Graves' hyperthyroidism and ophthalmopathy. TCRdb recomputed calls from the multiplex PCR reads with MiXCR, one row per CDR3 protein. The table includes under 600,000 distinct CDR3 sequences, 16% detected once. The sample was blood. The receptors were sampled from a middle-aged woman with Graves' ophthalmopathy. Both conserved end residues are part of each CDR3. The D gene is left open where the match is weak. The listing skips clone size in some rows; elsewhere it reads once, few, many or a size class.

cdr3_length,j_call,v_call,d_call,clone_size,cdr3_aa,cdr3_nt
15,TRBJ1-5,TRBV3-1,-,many,CASSQGTASNQPQHF,TGTGCCAGCAGCCAAGGGACAGCTAGCAATCAGCCCCAGCATTTT
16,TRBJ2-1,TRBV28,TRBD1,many,CASSPPQGARDNEQFF,TGTGCCAGCAGTCCCCCTCAGGGGGCGCGTGACAATGAGCAGTTCTTC
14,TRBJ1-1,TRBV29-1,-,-,CSVEDGVEHTEAFF,TGCAGCGTTGAAGATGGGGTAGAACATACTGAAGCTTTCTTT
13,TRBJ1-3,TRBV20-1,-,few,CSAGGNSGNTIYF,TGCAGTGCGGGGGGGAACTCTGGAAACACCATATATTTT
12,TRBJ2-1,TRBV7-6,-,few,CASSFGNGGQFF,TGTGCCAGCAGCTTCGGAAATGGTGGGCAGTTCTTC
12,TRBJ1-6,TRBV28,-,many,CASSLEGSPLHF,TGTGCCAGCAGTTTAGAAGGTTCACCCCTCCACTTT
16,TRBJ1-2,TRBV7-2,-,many,CASSLGTHSQGSGYTF,TGTGCCAGCAGCTTGGGGACACACTCGCAGGGAAGCGGCTACACCTTC
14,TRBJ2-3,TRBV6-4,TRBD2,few,CASSGGLPTDTQYF,TGTGCCAGCAGTGGGGGACTACCCACAGATACGCAGTATTTT
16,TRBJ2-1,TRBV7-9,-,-,CASSLVEGSSYNEQFF,TGTGCCAGCAGCTTAGTCGAAGGGAGCTCCTACAATGAGCAGTTCTTC
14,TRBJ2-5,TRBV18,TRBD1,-,CASSPTQGAETQYF,TGTGCCAGCTCACCAACTCAGGGGGCAGAGACCCAGTACTTC
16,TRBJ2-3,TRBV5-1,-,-,CASSFGADHSTDTQYF,TGCGCCAGCAGCTTCGGAGCGGATCATAGCACAGATACGCAGTATTTT